This is a list of T cell receptor beta chains from one sample in a study of neurological immune-mediated disorders. MiXCR, run by TCRdb on the 5' RACE reads, gives a single entry per CDR3 protein. The repertoire holds 17,000 or so distinct CDR3 sequences, with 2.6% as singletons. The sample taken for sequencing was PBMCs. These TCRs come from a young woman with multiple sclerosis. Both conserved end residues are part of each CDR3. The order of the fields is V gene, J gene, clone size, D gene, CDR3 DNA, CDR3 protein. A D gene is named only where the DNA matches it firmly. The size of a clone is reported for some rows only, either as once, few or many, or as a class for expanded clones.

V gene: TRBV10-3; J gene: TRBJ1-6; clone size: -; D gene: -; CDR3 DNA: TGTGCCATCAAATCCTCGGACAGCCTGGATTCACCCCTCCACTTT; CDR3 protein: CAIKSSDSLDSPLHF
V gene: TRBV5-1; J gene: TRBJ2-5; clone size: many; D gene: TRBD2; CDR3 DNA: TGCGCCAGCAGCCCCAGCGGGAGGCAAGAGACCCAGTACTTC; CDR3 protein: CASSPSGRQETQYF
V gene: TRBV20-1; J gene: TRBJ2-1; clone size: many; D gene: -; CDR3 DNA: TGCAGTGGTTCCTGGGTCAACAATGAGCAGTTCTTC; CDR3 protein: CSGSWVNNEQFF
V gene: TRBV5-1; J gene: TRBJ1-2; clone size: many; D gene: -; CDR3 DNA: TGCGCCAGCATGGCCGCGGGATCCCTCGGTGGCTACACCTTC; CDR3 protein: CASMAAGSLGGYTF
V gene: TRBV20-1; J gene: TRBJ2-1; clone size: many; D gene: TRBD1; CDR3 DNA: TGCAGTGCGACGTCCGGGACAGGGAGCTACAATGAGCAGTTCTTC; CDR3 protein: CSATSGTGSYNEQFF
V gene: TRBV20-1; J gene: TRBJ2-3; clone size: many; D gene: -; CDR3 DNA: TGCAGTGCTTTTAGGGGGGGCCCTAGCGATACGCAGTATTTT; CDR3 protein: CSAFRGGPSDTQYF
V gene: TRBV4-2; J gene: TRBJ1-2; clone size: many; D gene: TRBD1; CDR3 DNA: TGTGCCAGCAGCCAAGATGGCGAGACAGGGGGTAGCTACACCTTC; CDR3 protein: CASSQDGETGGSYTF
V gene: TRBV5-1; J gene: TRBJ2-1; clone size: many; D gene: -; CDR3 DNA: TGCGCCAGCAGCTCTTCCCGTCGCGGCTCCTACAATGAGCAGTTCTTC; CDR3 protein: CASSSSRRGSYNEQFF
V gene: TRBV12-3/TRBV12-4; J gene: TRBJ2-5; clone size: many; D gene: -; CDR3 DNA: TGTGCCAGCAGTCGGCGGGGATCTGGAGGAGAGACCCAGTACTTC; CDR3 protein: CASSRRGSGGETQYF
V gene: TRBV6-5; J gene: TRBJ2-4; clone size: many; D gene: TRBD1; CDR3 DNA: TGTGCCAGCAGGTCTTACGGGACAGGGGGCGTCTTAGCCAAAAACATTCAGTACTTC; CDR3 protein: CASRSYGTGGVLAKNIQYF
V gene: TRBV6-5; J gene: TRBJ1-2; clone size: many; D gene: -; CDR3 DNA: TGTGCCAGCAGCCATTTGGGGGCGGAGGGTGGCTACACCTTC; CDR3 protein: CASSHLGAEGGYTF
V gene: TRBV12-3/TRBV12-4; J gene: TRBJ2-1; clone size: -; D gene: TRBD2; CDR3 DNA: TGTGCCAGCAGTTTGAGGCTAGCGGGCAGCTCCTACAATGAGCAGTTCTTC; CDR3 protein: CASSLRLAGSSYNEQFF
V gene: TRBV28; J gene: TRBJ1-1; clone size: many; D gene: TRBD1; CDR3 DNA: TGTGCCAGCAGTTCCCCATCGACAGGGGGAACTGAAGCTTTCTTT; CDR3 protein: CASSSPSTGGTEAFF
V gene: TRBV10-3; J gene: TRBJ2-3; clone size: many; D gene: -; CDR3 DNA: TGTGCCATCAGGGACACAGATACGCAGTATTTT; CDR3 protein: CAIRDTDTQYF
V gene: TRBV10-3; J gene: TRBJ2-7; clone size: many; D gene: TRBD1; CDR3 DNA: TGTGCCATCAGTGAGTCGGCTTATGGACAGGGTCTTAACGAGCAGTACTTC; CDR3 protein: CAISESAYGQGLNEQYF
V gene: TRBV20-1; J gene: TRBJ1-2; clone size: many; D gene: -; CDR3 DNA: TGCAGTGCTAGAGAGGAGAACCTCTATGGCTACACCTTC; CDR3 protein: CSAREENLYGYTF
V gene: TRBV12-3/TRBV12-4; J gene: TRBJ2-1; clone size: many; D gene: -; CDR3 DNA: TGTGCCAGCAGTTTAGCTCGGTTCGGTCATCGGGGTGAGCAGTTCTTC; CDR3 protein: CASSLARFGHRGEQFF
V gene: TRBV6-5; J gene: TRBJ2-2; clone size: few; D gene: -; CDR3 DNA: TGTGCCAGCAGTTACTCGACCGAGAACACCGGGGAGCTGTTTTTT; CDR3 protein: CASSYSTENTGELFF
V gene: TRBV20-1; J gene: TRBJ2-6; clone size: many; D gene: -; CDR3 DNA: TGCAGTGCCTCGGTGGATGGGGCCAACGTCCTGACTTTC; CDR3 protein: CSASVDGANVLTF
V gene: TRBV20-1; J gene: TRBJ1-5; clone size: -; D gene: -; CDR3 DNA: TGCAGTGCTAGAGTGGGGGGGGTTAAAAGCAATCAGCCCCAGCATTTT; CDR3 protein: CSARVGGVKSNQPQHF
V gene: TRBV7-6; J gene: TRBJ2-2; clone size: many; D gene: -; CDR3 DNA: TGTGCCAGCAGCTTAGTACTGGAGAACACCGGGGAGCTGTTTTTT; CDR3 protein: CASSLVLENTGELFF
V gene: TRBV3-1; J gene: TRBJ1-2; clone size: many; D gene: TRBD1; CDR3 DNA: TGTGCCAGCAGCTGGCTATCGACAGGGATTCTCTATGGCTACACCTTC; CDR3 protein: CASSWLSTGILYGYTF
V gene: TRBV12-3/TRBV12-4; J gene: TRBJ2-3; clone size: many; D gene: -; CDR3 DNA: TGTGCCAGCTGGGGGGGCCCAGATACGCAGTATTTT; CDR3 protein: CASWGGPDTQYF
V gene: TRBV5-1; J gene: TRBJ2-3; clone size: many; D gene: TRBD1; CDR3 DNA: TGCGCCAGCAGCGACCGGGACAGGGGTACAGATACGCAGTATTTT; CDR3 protein: CASSDRDRGTDTQYF
V gene: TRBV7-9; J gene: TRBJ1-2; clone size: many; D gene: -; CDR3 DNA: TGTGCCAGCAACCAGGACGTTACGGACTATGGCTACACCTTC; CDR3 protein: CASNQDVTDYGYTF
V gene: TRBV12-5; J gene: TRBJ1-5; clone size: many; D gene: TRBD1; CDR3 DNA: TGTGCTAGTGGTGTGACAGGGAGCAATCAGCCCCAGCATTTT; CDR3 protein: CASGVTGSNQPQHF
V gene: TRBV7-2; J gene: TRBJ2-5; clone size: few; D gene: -; CDR3 DNA: TGTGCCAGCAGCTACCACGGGACAACCCAAGAGACCCAGTACTTC; CDR3 protein: CASSYHGTTQETQYF
V gene: TRBV9; J gene: TRBJ1-4; clone size: -; D gene: TRBD1; CDR3 DNA: TGTGCCAGCACCAAGACAGGGGCCGGAGAAAAACTGTTTTTT; CDR3 protein: CASTKTGAGEKLFF
V gene: TRBV27; J gene: TRBJ2-1; clone size: many; D gene: -; CDR3 DNA: TGTGCCAGCAACCCCCAGATTTCCTACAATGAGCAGTTCTTC; CDR3 protein: CASNPQISYNEQFF
V gene: TRBV6-2/TRBV6-3; J gene: TRBJ2-3; clone size: few; D gene: -; CDR3 DNA: TGTGCCAGCCGACTTCAGGGTTTAGGGACAGATACGCAGTATTTT; CDR3 protein: CASRLQGLGTDTQYF
V gene: TRBV27; J gene: TRBJ2-3; clone size: many; D gene: -; CDR3 DNA: TGTGCCAGCTCCCAGGGGCGGGCCACAGATACGCAGTATTTT; CDR3 protein: CASSQGRATDTQYF
V gene: TRBV12-3/TRBV12-4; J gene: TRBJ1-2; clone size: many; D gene: -; CDR3 DNA: TGTGCCAGCAGTTTAAGGCCAGGGAGATATTATGGCTACACCTTC; CDR3 protein: CASSLRPGRYYGYTF
V gene: TRBV7-8; J gene: TRBJ2-5; clone size: many; D gene: TRBD2; CDR3 DNA: TGTGCCAGCAGCTTAGCCGGAGCAGCGCGGGGGGCCCAGTACTTC; CDR3 protein: CASSLAGAARGAQYF
V gene: TRBV7-8; J gene: TRBJ2-5; clone size: many; D gene: TRBD2; CDR3 DNA: TGTGCCAGCAGCGTACCTTCGGCGCGGGGGGGCCATGAGACCCAGTACTTC; CDR3 protein: CASSVPSARGGHETQYF
V gene: TRBV20-1; J gene: TRBJ2-1; clone size: many; D gene: TRBD2; CDR3 DNA: TGCAGTGCTAGTCTTAGCGGGAGGGCCCATGAGCAGTTCTTC; CDR3 protein: CSASLSGRAHEQFF
V gene: TRBV10-3; J gene: TRBJ1-2; clone size: many; D gene: -; CDR3 DNA: TGTGCCATCAGAACTAGGGGTAAGCCCCCTAACGGCTATGGCTACACCTTC; CDR3 protein: CAIRTRGKPPNGYGYTF
V gene: TRBV4-1; J gene: TRBJ1-2; clone size: many; D gene: -; CDR3 DNA: TGCGCCAGCAGCCAAGGTCTCCAGGGCCCACTTTATGGCTACACCTTC; CDR3 protein: CASSQGLQGPLYGYTF
V gene: TRBV7-8; J gene: TRBJ1-1; clone size: many; D gene: -; CDR3 DNA: TGTGCCAGCAGCACACCTCATGAAGCTTTCTTT; CDR3 protein: CASSTPHEAFF
V gene: TRBV5-1; J gene: TRBJ2-3; clone size: many; D gene: -; CDR3 DNA: TGCGCCAGCAGCTTTGCGGGGAACACAGATACGCAGTATTTT; CDR3 protein: CASSFAGNTDTQYF
V gene: TRBV5-1; J gene: TRBJ2-5; clone size: many; D gene: -; CDR3 DNA: TGCGCCAGCAGCGAATCCGGAGTTCAAGAGACCCAGTACTTC; CDR3 protein: CASSESGVQETQYF
V gene: TRBV7-9; J gene: TRBJ1-6; clone size: many; D gene: -; CDR3 DNA: TGTGCCAGCAGCAAGCCGACGGGCGTAAATTCACCCCTCCACTTT; CDR3 protein: CASSKPTGVNSPLHF
V gene: TRBV5-8; J gene: TRBJ1-1; clone size: many; D gene: -; CDR3 DNA: TGTGCCAGCAGCTCCATAAGAGCTTTCTTT; CDR3 protein: CASSSIRAFF
V gene: TRBV7-2; J gene: TRBJ2-2; clone size: many; D gene: -; CDR3 DNA: TGTGCCAGCAGCTTAGCCCGAGGGACCGGGGAGCTGTTTTTT; CDR3 protein: CASSLARGTGELFF
V gene: TRBV3-1; J gene: TRBJ1-4; clone size: many; D gene: -; CDR3 DNA: TGTGCCAGCAGCCAAGAAAGGGGGGGATACGAAAAACTGTTTTTT; CDR3 protein: CASSQERGGYEKLFF
V gene: TRBV14; J gene: TRBJ2-7; clone size: many; D gene: -; CDR3 DNA: TGTGCCAGCAGCCAAGCAGGGGTTAAAAGCTACGAGCAGTACTTC; CDR3 protein: CASSQAGVKSYEQYF